These 29 T cell receptor beta chains were all obtained from the same sample, sequenced in a study of blood T cell repertoires in COVID-19. Assay: immunoSEQ multiplex PCR; the TCRdb copy retains only in-frame clones and omits some. This table has around 180,000 clones, roughly 80% appearing once. Material: peripheral blood. Source of these receptors: a woman aged 25 to 45 with acute or convalescent COVID-19.

This clone has only one observation. The chain recombines TRBV15 with TRBJ2-2; D possibly corresponds to TRBD1 (6 bases). Germline CDR1 is LNHNV and CDR2 is YYDKDF (reference sequence). There are 17 residues in the CDR3. The V gene lost 8 bases and the J gene lost 1 base, with 20 bases spanning the gap. The CDR3 is CATGGGLGYKNTGELFF. The CDR3 region has the DNA TGTGCCACCGGGGGCGGGCTCGGGTACAAGAACACCGGGGAGCTGTTTTTT.

The rearrangement joins TRBV6-1 to TRBJ1-2; 11 positions match TRBD1. V gave up 3 bases and J gave up 2 bases; unmatched junction bases: 11. CDR1 and CDR2 (germline): MNHNS, SASEGT. This CDR3 spans 18 amino acids. CDR3 residues: CASSDPWDRGDVNYGYTF. Written as DNA, the CDR3 is TGTGCCAGCAGTGACCCTTGGGACAGGGGGGATGTAAACTATGGCTACACCTTC.

The genes are TRBV18 and TRBJ1-5; D uncertain. Trimming shortened V by 2 bases and J by 7 bases, and 12 bases separated the two germline ends. This CDR3 spans 14 amino acids. The germline V gene encodes CDR1 KGHSH and CDR2 LQKENI. This CDR3 is CASSPSQANQPQHF. In nucleotides, the CDR3 is TGTGCCAGCTCACCATCCCAGGCGAACCAGCCCCAGCATTTT.

V usage is TRBV20-1 and J usage is TRBJ2-5, with a tentative D call TRBD2 (6 bases). Germline lookup yields CDR1 DFQATT and CDR2 SNEGSKA (reference sequence). Trimming left V 3 bases short and J 2 bases short, with 16 bases between. CDR3 length equals 15 residues. The CDR3 spells CSASREDYTQETQYF. The DNA of the CDR3 is TGCAGTGCTAGTAGGGAGGACTACACTCAAGAGACCCAGTACTTC.

The rearrangement joins TRBV5-6 to TRBJ1-5, with D maybe TRBD1 (6 bases). V was shortened by 0 bases and J by 4 bases, with 14 bases between the two germline ends. There are 16 residues in the CDR3. Germline V gene sequence: CDR1 SGHDT, CDR2 YYEEEE. The DNA of the CDR3 is TGTGCCAGCAGCTTGGGGGGCAGGGGCGGTAATCAGCCCCAGCATTTT. Encoded protein: CASSLGGRGGNQPQHF.

This rearrangement joins TRBV7-9 to TRBJ2-1, with D possibly TRBD2 on 5 matching bases. Per germline, CDR1 SEHNR and CDR2 FQNEAQ (reference sequence). The CDR3 contains 15 residues. V was trimmed by 3 bases and J by 7 bases, leaving 16 bases between them. This CDR3 reads CASSLDLLPGNEQFF. CDR3 nucleotide sequence: TGTGCCAGCAGCTTGGACCTACTCCCGGGGAATGAGCAGTTCTTC. Full variable domain (missing parts from reference TRBV7-9 and TRBJ2-1): DTGVSQNPRHKITKRGQNVTFRCDPISEHNRLYWYRQTLGQGPEFLTYFQNEAQLEKSRLLSDRFSAERPKGSFSTLEIQRTEQGDSAMYLCASSLDLLPGNEQFFGPGTRLTVL.

The J gene is TRBJ1-6, the V gene TRBV11-2; D gene unclear. Trimming took off 5 bases at V and 7 bases at J, with 6 bases between the two ends. The germline CDR1 and CDR2 sequences are SGHAT and FQNNGV. CDR3 length equals 12 residues. DNA of the CDR3: TGTGCCAGCAGCCCCGTGAATTCACCCCTCCACTTT. Translation: CASSPVNSPLHF. The full variable domain, its missing parts supplied by reference TRBV11-2 and TRBJ1-6, is EAGVAQSPRYKIIEKRQSVAFWCNPISGHATLYWYQQILGQGPKLLIQFQNNGVVDDSQLPKDRFSAERLKGVDSTLKIQPAKLEDSAVYLCASSPVNSPLHFGNGTRLTVT.

The gene calls are TRBV19 and TRBJ1-2; D gene unclear. The germline gives CDR1 LNHDA, CDR2 SQIVND (reference sequence). The CDR3 is made up of 13 amino acids. V dropped 3 bases and J dropped 3 bases, with 8 bases sitting between them. CDR3 residues: CASSIGTDYGYTF. The CDR3 DNA sequence: TGTGCCAGTAGTATCGGCACAGACTATGGCTACACCTTC.

This clone occurred a few times. The chain is built from TRBV5-6 and TRBJ2-2; a weak D match, TRBD1 (6 bases). Per the germline V gene, CDR1 is SGHDT and CDR2 is YYEEEE. The CDR3 runs 12 residues. The germline V and J ends were trimmed by 3 bases and 9 bases, with 9 bases remaining between them. CDR3 in DNA: TGTGCCAGCAGCTCCAGGGACAGGGAGCTGTTTTTT. Protein: CASSSRDRELFF.

This rearrangement joins TRBV7-9 to TRBJ2-7; possible D gene TRBD2, 5 bases. Germline V CDR1 and CDR2: SEHNR, FQNEAQ (reference sequence). The CDR3 extends over 14 amino acids. V was pared by 5 bases and J by 3 bases, with 14 bases between. The CDR3 here is CASSAPPGNYEQYF. As DNA, the CDR3 is TGTGCCAGCAGCGCCCCTCCGGGAAACTACGAGCAGTACTTC.

The rearrangement joins TRBV5-1 to TRBJ1-1; maybe TRBD1 (5 bases). The CDR3 runs 16 residues. In germline, CDR1 is SGHRS, CDR2 YFSETQ. V was pared by 0 bases and J by 0 bases, with 12 bases between. The CDR3 sequence is CASSLDEGLMNTEAFF. The CDR3 DNA is TGCGCCAGCAGCTTGGATGAGGGACTCATGAACACTGAAGCTTTCTTT.

The sample holds one count of this clone. The V gene is TRBV19, the J gene TRBJ1-5, with 8 positions matching TRBD1. CDR1 and CDR2 (germline): LNHDA, SQIVND (reference sequence). The CDR3 runs 17 residues. After removal of 3 bases from V and 2 bases from J, the junction contained 9 bases not matched to a gene. The CDR3 is CASSMGAGGKGNQPQHF. The DNA for the CDR3 is TGTGCCAGTAGTATGGGGGCAGGGGGCAAGGGCAATCAGCCCCAGCATTTT.

The chain is built from TRBV18 and TRBJ1-4; tentatively, D is TRBD1 (6 bases). The CDR3 length is 15 residues. V was cut by 3 bases and J by 10 bases, with 18 bases left in between. Germline V gene lookup returns CDR1 KGHSH and CDR2 LQKENI. The CDR3 nucleotides are TGTGCCAGCTCACCCGAGGGACCAGCACAGGGAAAACTGTTTTTT. It yields the protein CASSPEGPAQGKLFF.

The chain combines TRBV5-4 with TRBJ2-5; 8 nucleotides align to TRBD1. Germline values: CDR1 SGHNT, CDR2 YYREEE (reference sequence). The V and J ends lost 3 bases and 7 bases, in that order; junction bases with no gene match: 14. The CDR3 length is 16 residues. For the CDR3, the DNA is TGTGCCAGCAGCTCCTATGGACAGGGATCCGTCGGGACCCAGTACTTC. Protein product: CASSSYGQGSVGTQYF.

V gene TRBV5-1 combines with J gene TRBJ1-6; the D gene is possibly TRBD1 (5 bases). The V gene lost 4 bases and the J gene lost 7 bases, with 15 bases spanning the gap. Germline V gives CDR1 SGHRS, CDR2 YFSETQ. The CDR3 contains 15 residues. Written as DNA, the CDR3 is TGCGCCAGCAGCCCAAGCGGGGCAGTCAATTCACCCCTCCACTTT. Amino acids: CASSPSGAVNSPLHF.

The chain employs TRBV30 and TRBJ2-1; the match to TRBD2 covers 9 bases. With V trimmed by 4 bases and J by 4 bases, 5 bases remained unmatched. Germline CDR1 GTSNPN, CDR2 SVGIG (reference sequence). The CDR3 runs to 14 residues. In DNA form, the CDR3 reads TGTGCCTGGACCAGCGGGAGGTCTTACAATGAGCAGTTCTTC. Translation gives CAWTSGRSYNEQFF.

This clone was seen a few times. V gene TRBV5-1 combines with J gene TRBJ1-2; 7 nucleotides match TRBD1. Per the germline V gene, CDR1 is SGHRS and CDR2 is YFSETQ. The V and J ends lost 0 bases and 7 bases, in that order; junction bases with no gene match: 12. This CDR3 comprises 16 residues. DNA of the CDR3: TGCGCCAGCAGCTTGGTACTGGGGCAGGGGGTAGGTGGCTACACCTTC. Amino acid sequence: CASSLVLGQGVGGYTF.

The rearrangement links TRBV5-4 to TRBJ1-2; TRBD1 agrees at 8 bases. Germline V CDR1 and CDR2: SGHNT, YYREEE (reference sequence). V gave up 4 bases and J gave up 5 bases; unmatched junction bases: 7. The CDR3 consists of 14 residues. The CDR3 nucleotides are TGTGCCAGCAGCACAGGACAGGGCCAATATGGCTACACCTTC. The encoded protein is CASSTGQGQYGYTF.

This clone was found once. The chain combines TRBV28 with TRBJ1-5; 7 positions agree with TRBD1. Germline CDR1 reads MDHEN; CDR2 reads SYDVKM. V was pared by 5 bases and J by 9 bases, with 13 bases of the junction left unmatched. The CDR3 extends over 15 amino acids. The CDR3 nucleotides read TGTGCCAGCAGTACCGACAGGGATCCAGGGTGGCCCCAGCATTTT. It codes for CASSTDRDPGWPQHF. The full variable domain, completed using reference TRBV28 and TRBJ1-5, is DVKVTQSSRYLVKRTGEKVFLECVQDMDHENMFWYRQDPGLGLRLIYFSYDVKMKEKGDIPEGYSVSREKKERFSLILESASTNQTSMYLCASSTDRDPGWPQHFGDGTRLSIL.

This clone was counted between two and nine times. V usage is TRBV5-1 and J usage is TRBJ2-1; 10 bases are a match to TRBD2. The CDR3 length is 16 residues. J was trimmed by 5 bases and V by 0 bases; bases with no gene match: 5. Germline values: CDR1 SGHRS, CDR2 YFSETQ. The CDR3 reads CASSLDPAGGNNEQFF. In nucleotides, the CDR3 is TGCGCCAGCAGCTTGGATCCAGCGGGGGGGAACAATGAGCAGTTCTTC.

The V call is TRBV7-2, the J call TRBJ2-2; 10 nucleotides align to TRBD2. The germline CDR1 and CDR2 sequences are SGHTA and FQGNSA. V was clipped by 5 bases and J by 2 bases; unmatched bases: 8. The length of the CDR3 is 17 residues. The CDR3 nucleotides read TGTGCCAGCAGCGACCGTGGACTAGCGGTAAACACCGGGGAGCTGTTTTTT. Protein product: CASSDRGLAVNTGELFF.

The rearrangement joins TRBV28 to TRBJ1-3; D is undetermined. The CDR3 extends over 13 amino acids. The germline V gene encodes CDR1 MDHEN and CDR2 SYDVKM. Trimming shortened V by 5 bases and J by 0 bases, and 5 bases separated the two germline ends. CDR3 nucleotides: TGTGCCAGCAGTCCCCTCTCTGGAAACACCATATATTTT. Amino acids: CASSPLSGNTIYF.

The V and J genes are TRBV12-3 or TRBV12-4 and TRBJ1-1, with no clear D. The CDR3 runs 13 residues. Trimming shortened V by 5 bases and J by 1 base, and 8 bases separated the two germline ends. The CDR3 DNA is TGTGCCAGCAGTCTAACAGCGAACACTGAAGCTTTCTTT. As protein: CASSLTANTEAFF.

This chain joins TRBV30 and TRBJ2-2, with 7 bases lining up with TRBD2. The V gene end was trimmed by 5 bases and the J gene end by 7 bases; junction bases not matched to a gene: 7. This CDR3 has 13 amino acids. Germline CDR1 GTSNPN, CDR2 SVGIG (reference sequence). The DNA for the CDR3 is TGTGCCTGGTTGCGGGAGAGGGGCGGGGAGCTGTTTTTT. It is translated as CAWLRERGGELFF.

This clone was seen a few times. This CDR3 reads CSVDVGANYGYTF. In DNA, the CDR3 is TGCAGCGTTGATGTGGGAGCTAACTATGGCTACACCTTC. This chain connects TRBV29-1 to TRBJ1-2; D unclear. There are 13 residues in the CDR3. Germline assignment: CDR1 SQVTM and CDR2 ANQGSEA. Trimming stripped 3 bases from V and 0 bases from J, with 8 bases between.

This clone was picked up one time. The gene calls are TRBV30 and TRBJ1-6; 7 bases agree with TRBD1. Germline-derived CDR1 and CDR2 are GTSNPN and SVGIG (reference sequence). The CDR3 spans 14 residues. The junction had 6 bases not matched to a gene; V was cut back by 1 base and J by 9 bases. The CDR3 region is CAWSESTGTSPLHF. DNA of the CDR3: TGTGCCTGGAGTGAGTCGACAGGGACTTCACCCCTCCACTTT.

The chain uses TRBV10-3 and TRBJ2-2; D is perhaps TRBD1 (6 bases). This CDR3 has 13 residues. V lost 8 bases and J lost 5, with 12 bases in between. Germline V CDR1 and CDR2: ENHRY, SYGVKD. Here the CDR3 DNA reads TGTGCCATCCAGGGGCGCGGTACCGGGGAGCTGTTTTTT. Amino acid sequence: CAIQGRGTGELFF.

This chain connects TRBV5-1 to TRBJ2-1, with D perhaps matching TRBD2 (6 bases). In germline, CDR1 is SGHRS, CDR2 YFSETQ. The CDR3 is 16 residues long. V lost 0 bases and J 4 bases, leaving 14 bases between the germline ends. The CDR3, as DNA: TGCGCCAGCAGCTTGGGCCCCGGGGGAGCGTACAATGAGCAGTTCTTC. Translating it yields CASSLGPGGAYNEQFF.

V usage is TRBV7-3 and J usage is TRBJ1-2; 8 bases agree with TRBD1. The germline CDR1 and CDR2 sequences are SGHTA and FQGTGA. V shed 0 bases and J 6 bases; nucleotides not matched to a gene: 6. The CDR3 is 15 residues long. CDR3 coding DNA: TGTGCCAGCAGCTTAACAGCAGGGGGCGCGAATGGCTACACCTTC. Translating gives CASSLTAGGANGYTF.